Sequencing of this T cell receptor (beta chain) was carried out in a study of T cell responses to AZD1222 COVID-19 vaccine. In the case of this clone: Its antigen is undetermined.

General observations from the study: Along spike, vaccine-associated CD4 TCRs were found throughout, with dominance at 160-218 and 743-854.

TCRdb's table, derived via immunoSEQ multiplex PCR, lists solely in-frame clones and lacks some. The sample carries 200,000 or so clones, 90% to 95% recorded once. The CDR3 has 14 residues. Trimming cost V 5 bases and J 7 bases, with 18 bases left between them. The germline CDR1 and CDR2 sequences are MDHEN and SYDVKM. The TCR sequence derives from an adult in good health. The gene calls are TRBV28 and TRBJ2-7; D not resolved. Sequenced material: peripheral blood, taken on day 0 of AZD1222 vaccination. CDR3 in DNA: TGTGCCAGCAGTAAGCCAGGACCTTTGGGTGAGCAGTACTTC. Its translation is CASSKPGPLGEQYF.